Listed below are T cell receptor beta chains from one sample, sequenced in a study of OX40 agonist ivuxolimab in advanced cancers. Generated by immunoSEQ multiplex PCR, the TCRdb table keeps only in-frame clones and is missing some. Of about 58,000 clones detected, approximately 80% appear once; the ten largest clones hold about 1.5%. Sequences were derived from CD4+ or CD8+ T cells sorted from blood, sampled in a trial of the OX40 agonist ivuxolimab. The receptors come from an adult with an advanced solid tumor such as melanoma, head and neck, liver or kidney cancer. CDR3s include the opening cysteine and the closing phenylalanine or tryptophan. The D gene is left open where the match is weak. The listing skips clone size in some rows; elsewhere it reads once, few, many or a size class.

cdr3_nt,cdr3_aa,clone_size,j_call,v_call,cdr3_length,d_call
TGTGCCAGCAGCGTTGGAAGCGGGACCGCCCTCACAGATACGCAGTATTTT,CASSVGSGTALTDTQYF,.,TRBJ2-3,TRBV9,17,TRBD2
TGTGCCAGCAGTGAAGCCGACAGGTGGGACACCATATATTTT,CASSEADRWDTIYF,.,TRBJ1-3,TRBV6-1,14,.
TGTGCCAGCAGTGATCCCCGGTGGGTAGAGACCCAGTACTTC,CASSDPRWVETQYF,.,TRBJ2-5,TRBV6-1,14,.
TGCGCCAGCAGCTCGGACAGGGGGAACACCATATATTTT,CASSSDRGNTIYF,.,TRBJ1-3,TRBV5-1,13,TRBD1
TGTGCCAGCAGCTTAGAAATGGGACGGAAGAACACTGAAGCTTTCTTT,CASSLEMGRKNTEAFF,once,TRBJ1-1,TRBV11-2,16,.
TGTGCCAGCAGCCCTCACACAGATACGCAGTATTTT,CASSPHTDTQYF,once,TRBJ2-3,TRBV7-6,12,.
TGTGCCAGTTCGAAGACAGGGGTCTCCTACGAGCAGTACTTC,CASSKTGVSYEQYF,.,TRBJ2-7,TRBV19,14,TRBD1
TGTGCCTGGAGTGGGAGTACAGGGAGTTACCAAGAGACCCAGTACTTC,CAWSGSTGSYQETQYF,.,TRBJ2-5,TRBV30,16,.
TGCGCCAGCAGCCGTATCGGAGGGAAAGACCAGCCCCAGCATTTT,CASSRIGGKDQPQHF,.,TRBJ1-5,TRBV5-1,15,.
TGTGCCAGCAGTGAAAACCGTGAGGGCAATCAGCCCCAGCATTTT,CASSENREGNQPQHF,.,TRBJ1-5,TRBV7-2,15,.
TGTGCCAGCAGCTTGCGGAGGAGCTCCTACAATGAGCAGTTCTTC,CASSLRRSSYNEQFF,.,TRBJ2-1,TRBV11-1,15,.
TGTGCCAGCAGTGACCCCGAACGGGGGAACACTGAAGCTTTCTTT,CASSDPERGNTEAFF,.,TRBJ1-1,TRBV6-1,15,.
TGTGCCAGCAGCTTAGTGGACAGGGGGTCGGATGGCTACACCTTC,CASSLVDRGSDGYTF,.,TRBJ1-2,TRBV7-9,15,TRBD1
TGTGCCAGCAGTAAGCGGGGGGGGCGAGAGACCCAGTACTTC,CASSKRGGRETQYF,.,TRBJ2-5,TRBV28,14,TRBD2
TGTGCCAGCAGCTCCGCCCGGTTGGGGATCTACAATGAGCAGTTCTTC,CASSSARLGIYNEQFF,few,TRBJ2-1,TRBV7-2,16,.
TGTGCCAGCAGCGTGGCCCCGACAGGGTTGCGGGTGCAAGAGACCCAGTACTTC,CASSVAPTGLRVQETQYF,once,TRBJ2-5,TRBV9,18,TRBD1
TGTGCCAGCAGCTTAAACTGGGCCCGCGCTGGTGGCTACACCTTC,CASSLNWARAGGYTF,few,TRBJ1-2,TRBV7-6,15,.
TGTGCCAGTAGTTGGACAGGGAATAATTCACCCCTCCACTTT,CASSWTGNNSPLHF,.,TRBJ1-6,TRBV19,14,TRBD1
TGTGCCAGCAGCCAACAGCGCCAGAACACTGAAGCTTTCTTT,CASSQQRQNTEAFF,few,TRBJ1-1,TRBV4-2,14,.
TGCGCCAGCAGCCAAAGGACAGTTGCGAACACCGGGGAGCTGTTTTTT,CASSQRTVANTGELFF,once,TRBJ2-2,TRBV5-1,16,.
TGTGCCAGCAGCTTAAAACCCTACAATGAGCAGTTCTTC,CASSLKPYNEQFF,few,TRBJ2-1,TRBV11-1,13,.
TGTGCCAGCAGCTTAACTTTGGGCGCCACGAACACTGAAGCTTTCTTT,CASSLTLGATNTEAFF,.,TRBJ1-1,TRBV11-1,16,.
TGTGCCAGCAGCCAAGTTCCAGGTTTGAAGTCACCCCTCCACTTT,CASSQVPGLKSPLHF,.,TRBJ1-6,TRBV14,15,.
TGTGCCTGGAGCCTCCAAGGCGGGGTTGGGACCGGGGAGCTGTTTTTT,CAWSLQGGVGTGELFF,.,TRBJ2-2,TRBV30,16,.
TGTGCCAGCAGCCGCCAGCCAATGGGGGGGGGCGAAGATACGCAGTATTTT,CASSRQPMGGGEDTQYF,few,TRBJ2-3,TRBV7-2,17,.
TGCGCCAGCAGCCAAGATACGAGCGGGGGGGCCTACGAGCAGTACTTC,CASSQDTSGGAYEQYF,.,TRBJ2-7,TRBV4-3,16,TRBD2
TGTGCCACCAGCAGAGATCGGGCCAGCCATGAAAAACTGTTTTTT,CATSRDRASHEKLFF,few,TRBJ1-4,TRBV15,15,.
TGTGCCAGCAGTGAAAAAGGCGGGGGGGCCTTCACCGGGGAGCTGTTTTTT,CASSEKGGGAFTGELFF,.,TRBJ2-2,TRBV2,17,TRBD2
TGTGCCAGCAGCCGACCGGGACTGTTCTCCTACGAGCAGTACTTC,CASSRPGLFSYEQYF,.,TRBJ2-7,TRBV11-3,15,.
TGTGCCAGTAGTACGGGACTAGCGAAAAGGTTAGAGACCCAGTACTTC,CASSTGLAKRLETQYF,.,TRBJ2-5,TRBV19,16,TRBD2
TGTGCCAGCAGCCGGGACAGGGGCTACGAGCAGTACTTC,CASSRDRGYEQYF,.,TRBJ2-7,TRBV11-3,13,TRBD1